These T cell receptor beta chains were read from a single sample in a study of T cell responses to AZD1222 COVID-19 vaccine. Sequenced by immunoSEQ multiplex PCR; TCRdb stores in-frame clones only, minus some. Altogether 140,000 to 150,000 clones are present, approximately 85% being singletons, with the ten largest covering roughly 4.5%. Source: peripheral blood, taken on day 0 of MenACWY control vaccination. These receptors came from an adult in good health. CDR3s include the opening cysteine and the closing phenylalanine or tryptophan. Each record gives: J gene, D gene, clone size, V gene, CDR3 DNA, CDR3 protein. A D gene is named only where the DNA matches it firmly. Clone sizes are given selectively: once, few, many, or a class where the clone is expanded.

j_gene: TRBJ1-1; d_gene: TRBD1; abundance: once; v_gene: TRBV19; CDR3nt: TGTGCCAGTAGTGTGGACAGGGGGCAGATGTGGGGAAACACTGAAGCTTTCTTT; CDR3aa: CASSVDRGQMWGNTEAFF
j_gene: TRBJ1-5; d_gene: NA; abundance: NA; v_gene: TRBV28; CDR3nt: TGTGCCAGCAGTATCCCCGGGGGGGTGCCCCAGCATTTT; CDR3aa: CASSIPGGVPQHF
j_gene: TRBJ1-3; d_gene: NA; abundance: once; v_gene: TRBV18; CDR3nt: TGTGCCAGCTCACCAGGCAGACCAGGCTCTGGAAACACCATATATTTT; CDR3aa: CASSPGRPGSGNTIYF
j_gene: TRBJ1-5; d_gene: TRBD1; abundance: NA; v_gene: TRBV6-5; CDR3nt: TGTGCCAGCTCGGACAGGGGAACTCAGCCCCAGCATTTT; CDR3aa: CASSDRGTQPQHF
j_gene: TRBJ1-5; d_gene: NA; abundance: NA; v_gene: TRBV3-1/TRBV3-2; CDR3nt: TGTGCCAGCAGCCACTCAGTGGGTAGTCAGCCCCAGCATTTT; CDR3aa: CASSHSVGSQPQHF
j_gene: TRBJ1-2; d_gene: TRBD1; abundance: NA; v_gene: TRBV5-1; CDR3nt: TGCGCCAGCAGCTTGGAACAGGGGGATTACTATGGCTACACCTTC; CDR3aa: CASSLEQGDYYGYTF
j_gene: TRBJ1-4; d_gene: NA; abundance: NA; v_gene: TRBV3-1/TRBV3-2; CDR3nt: TGTGCCAGCAGCCAAGGTCTGGTTTGGGAAAAACTGTTTTTT; CDR3aa: CASSQGLVWEKLFF
j_gene: TRBJ2-4; d_gene: NA; abundance: NA; v_gene: TRBV2; CDR3nt: TGTGCCAGCAGGGCCAGGATTTTCCAAAACATTCAGTACTTC; CDR3aa: CASRARIFQNIQYF
j_gene: TRBJ1-2; d_gene: NA; abundance: NA; v_gene: TRBV3-1/TRBV3-2; CDR3nt: TGTGCCAGCAGCCAAGAAACAGGTTTATATGGCTACACCTTC; CDR3aa: CASSQETGLYGYTF
j_gene: TRBJ2-2; d_gene: TRBD2; abundance: once; v_gene: TRBV7-2; CDR3nt: TGTGCCAGCAGCTTGGCCCGGGGGGGGGCCGGGGAGCTGTTTTTT; CDR3aa: CASSLARGGAGELFF
j_gene: TRBJ1-3; d_gene: NA; abundance: NA; v_gene: TRBV19; CDR3nt: TGTGCCAGTAGTATTGGCCTCGGAAACACCATATATTTT; CDR3aa: CASSIGLGNTIYF
j_gene: TRBJ2-1; d_gene: TRBD1; abundance: NA; v_gene: TRBV18; CDR3nt: TGTGCCAGCTCATCCCGGACAGGGAAATACAATGAGCAGTTCTTC; CDR3aa: CASSSRTGKYNEQFF
j_gene: TRBJ1-6; d_gene: NA; abundance: NA; v_gene: TRBV4-1; CDR3nt: TGCGCCAGCAGCCGCATTGGACTGTCCCGTAATTCACCCCTCCACTTT; CDR3aa: CASSRIGLSRNSPLHF
j_gene: TRBJ2-1; d_gene: TRBD2; abundance: NA; v_gene: TRBV12-3/TRBV12-4; CDR3nt: TGTGCCAGCACCCGGGGGGGGTTGGATGAGCAGTTCTTC; CDR3aa: CASTRGGLDEQFF
j_gene: TRBJ2-2; d_gene: NA; abundance: NA; v_gene: TRBV29-1; CDR3nt: TGCAGCGTCGGTCCCAACACCGGGGAGCTGTTTTTT; CDR3aa: CSVGPNTGELFF
j_gene: TRBJ1-4; d_gene: NA; abundance: NA; v_gene: TRBV7-6; CDR3nt: TGTGCCAGCAGCCCACAGCCGGGACGGAATAATGAAAAACTGTTTTTT; CDR3aa: CASSPQPGRNNEKLFF
j_gene: TRBJ2-3; d_gene: NA; abundance: NA; v_gene: TRBV10-3; CDR3nt: TGTGCCATCGCCGACTCTTCAGATACGCAGTATTTT; CDR3aa: CAIADSSDTQYF
j_gene: TRBJ2-5; d_gene: NA; abundance: NA; v_gene: TRBV4-1; CDR3nt: TGCGCCAGCAGCCAAGATCGAGGGGGTTGGGAGACCCAGTACTTC; CDR3aa: CASSQDRGGWETQYF
j_gene: TRBJ1-4; d_gene: TRBD1; abundance: NA; v_gene: TRBV9; CDR3nt: TGTGCCAGCAGTCTCAGGGGGTCTAATGAAAAACTGTTTTTT; CDR3aa: CASSLRGSNEKLFF
j_gene: TRBJ1-5; d_gene: NA; abundance: NA; v_gene: TRBV28; CDR3nt: TGTGCCAGCAGTTTCGGCCACTTCAATCAGCCCCAGCATTTT; CDR3aa: CASSFGHFNQPQHF
j_gene: TRBJ2-1; d_gene: TRBD2; abundance: NA; v_gene: TRBV2; CDR3nt: TGTGCCAGCAGGCTACTCCCCGGGACTAGCGGGGCCAATGAGCAGTTCTTC; CDR3aa: CASRLLPGTSGANEQFF
j_gene: TRBJ2-2; d_gene: NA; abundance: NA; v_gene: TRBV7-2; CDR3nt: TGTGCCAGCAGCTTAGGGGGATCCGGGGAGCTGTTTTTT; CDR3aa: CASSLGGSGELFF
j_gene: TRBJ1-5; d_gene: NA; abundance: NA; v_gene: TRBV28; CDR3nt: TGTGCCAGCGTAGGTGGGCCTATTAATCAGCCCCAGCATTTT; CDR3aa: CASVGGPINQPQHF
j_gene: TRBJ2-3; d_gene: TRBD2; abundance: NA; v_gene: TRBV28; CDR3nt: TGTGCCAGCACCTTAGCGGGGGCCCCAGATACGCAGTATTTT; CDR3aa: CASTLAGAPDTQYF
j_gene: TRBJ1-6; d_gene: NA; abundance: NA; v_gene: TRBV28; CDR3nt: TGTGCCAGCAGCACTACTCGGAGTAGACATTCACCCCTCCACTTT; CDR3aa: CASSTTRSRHSPLHF
j_gene: TRBJ2-3; d_gene: TRBD2; abundance: NA; v_gene: TRBV7-6; CDR3nt: TGTGCCAGCAGCTTAGCAGTAGCGGGGGACTTTCCTAGCACAGATACGCAGTATTTT; CDR3aa: CASSLAVAGDFPSTDTQYF
j_gene: TRBJ2-1; d_gene: TRBD2; abundance: NA; v_gene: TRBV19; CDR3nt: TGTGCCAGTAGTATGAAAGCGGGGGGCGTCGAGCAGTTCTTC; CDR3aa: CASSMKAGGVEQFF
j_gene: TRBJ1-5; d_gene: NA; abundance: NA; v_gene: TRBV7-6; CDR3nt: TGTGCCAGCAGCGTCAGGGAGGGGGATCAGCCCCAGCATTTT; CDR3aa: CASSVREGDQPQHF
j_gene: TRBJ2-3; d_gene: NA; abundance: NA; v_gene: TRBV5-1; CDR3nt: TGCGCCAGCAGCTTGGAACAGCTCACAGATACGCAGTATTTT; CDR3aa: CASSLEQLTDTQYF
j_gene: TRBJ2-7; d_gene: NA; abundance: once; v_gene: TRBV3-1/TRBV3-2; CDR3nt: TGTGCCAGCAGCCAAGAGGGATACTACGAGCAGTACTTC; CDR3aa: CASSQEGYYEQYF
j_gene: TRBJ1-2; d_gene: NA; abundance: NA; v_gene: TRBV27; CDR3nt: TGTGCCAGCAGTTTATCGTGGTCTGGTGAAGGAGGCTACACCTTC; CDR3aa: CASSLSWSGEGGYTF
j_gene: TRBJ2-1; d_gene: NA; abundance: NA; v_gene: TRBV18; CDR3nt: TGTGCCAGCTCAACCGACACCTACAATGAGCAGTTCTTC; CDR3aa: CASSTDTYNEQFF
j_gene: TRBJ1-6; d_gene: NA; abundance: few; v_gene: TRBV28; CDR3nt: TGTGCCAGCAGTTTGAACGGGTCACCCCTCCACTTT; CDR3aa: CASSLNGSPLHF
j_gene: TRBJ1-2; d_gene: NA; abundance: NA; v_gene: TRBV6-4; CDR3nt: TGTGCCAGCAGTGACTCGAACAAACGAAACTATGGCTACACCTTC; CDR3aa: CASSDSNKRNYGYTF
j_gene: TRBJ1-3; d_gene: NA; abundance: once; v_gene: TRBV7-6; CDR3nt: TGTGCCAGCAGCTTCGGGCCCAAAAACACCATATATTTT; CDR3aa: CASSFGPKNTIYF
j_gene: TRBJ2-4; d_gene: NA; abundance: NA; v_gene: TRBV20-1; CDR3nt: TGCAGTGCTAGTCGGGGGCGCGTATTAGCCAAAAACATTCAGTACTTC; CDR3aa: CSASRGRVLAKNIQYF
j_gene: TRBJ1-1; d_gene: NA; abundance: once; v_gene: TRBV5-1; CDR3nt: TGCGCCAGCCGGAGTATCAGTGGAGCCCAGGGTTGGGTGAACACTGAAGCTTTCTTT; CDR3aa: CASRSISGAQGWVNTEAFF
j_gene: TRBJ1-1; d_gene: TRBD1; abundance: NA; v_gene: TRBV7-3; CDR3nt: TGTGCCAGCAGCTTAACCCCATGGGGGACAGGAGAGACTGAAGCTTTCTTT; CDR3aa: CASSLTPWGTGETEAFF
j_gene: TRBJ1-2; d_gene: NA; abundance: NA; v_gene: TRBV27; CDR3nt: TGTGCCAGCAGACCCTATGGGACTCTGTATGGCTACACCTTC; CDR3aa: CASRPYGTLYGYTF
j_gene: TRBJ2-3; d_gene: NA; abundance: NA; v_gene: TRBV9; CDR3nt: TGTGCCAGCAGCGTAGGGTTTAGCGGTCCCACGAATACGCAGTATTTT; CDR3aa: CASSVGFSGPTNTQYF
j_gene: TRBJ1-2; d_gene: NA; abundance: NA; v_gene: TRBV7-9; CDR3nt: TGTGCCAGCAGCTTAAGGGCTGGCGCGGGGAAGGGGGACTATGGCTACACCTTC; CDR3aa: CASSLRAGAGKGDYGYTF
j_gene: TRBJ1-2; d_gene: NA; abundance: NA; v_gene: TRBV19; CDR3nt: TGTGCCAGTAGGGAAACGGGTCACTATGGCTACACCTTC; CDR3aa: CASRETGHYGYTF
j_gene: TRBJ1-5; d_gene: NA; abundance: NA; v_gene: TRBV27; CDR3nt: TGTGCCACAGCTATGGGGGGCGTCAATCAGCCCCAGCATTTT; CDR3aa: CATAMGGVNQPQHF
j_gene: TRBJ1-2; d_gene: NA; abundance: few; v_gene: TRBV19; CDR3nt: TGTGCCAGCGAACCGGGACCTCACTATGGCTACACCTTC; CDR3aa: CASEPGPHYGYTF
j_gene: TRBJ1-6; d_gene: NA; abundance: NA; v_gene: TRBV5-1; CDR3nt: TGCGCCAGCAGCTTACAGGACCCCTATAATTCACCCCTCCACTTT; CDR3aa: CASSLQDPYNSPLHF
j_gene: TRBJ1-2; d_gene: NA; abundance: NA; v_gene: TRBV5-1; CDR3nt: TGCGCCAGCAGCTTGGGTGGGGCAGCGGACTATGGCTACACCTTC; CDR3aa: CASSLGGAADYGYTF
j_gene: TRBJ1-5; d_gene: NA; abundance: NA; v_gene: TRBV6-1; CDR3nt: TGTGCCAGCAGTGAAGCGGGGGGGAATCAGCCCCAGCATTTT; CDR3aa: CASSEAGGNQPQHF
j_gene: TRBJ2-1; d_gene: NA; abundance: NA; v_gene: TRBV3-1/TRBV3-2; CDR3nt: TGTGCCAGCAGCCAAGCAGCTATGATTGAGCAGTTCTTC; CDR3aa: CASSQAAMIEQFF
j_gene: TRBJ1-5; d_gene: NA; abundance: NA; v_gene: TRBV5-6; CDR3nt: TGTGCCAGCAGCTTGGGGAGGGCTTATCTAAGCAATCAGCCCCAGCATTTT; CDR3aa: CASSLGRAYLSNQPQHF
j_gene: TRBJ1-2; d_gene: NA; abundance: NA; v_gene: TRBV2; CDR3nt: TGTGCCAGCACCCCTAGGGTGGGGTATGGCTACACCTTC; CDR3aa: CASTPRVGYGYTF
j_gene: TRBJ1-1; d_gene: NA; abundance: NA; v_gene: TRBV7-9; CDR3nt: TGTGCCAGCAGCCCCAGGGCCCTGAACACTGAAGCTTTCTTT; CDR3aa: CASSPRALNTEAFF
j_gene: TRBJ1-3; d_gene: NA; abundance: NA; v_gene: TRBV7-3; CDR3nt: TGTGCCAGCAGCTTAAAGCCCGGAAACACCATATATTTT; CDR3aa: CASSLKPGNTIYF